The 23 T cell receptor beta chains presented below share a single source sample, sequenced in a study of OX40 agonist ivuxolimab in advanced cancers. This table comes from immunoSEQ multiplex PCR, and its TCRdb copy is limited to in-frame clones, with some not included. The table includes some 110,000 clones, 93% detected once. The sequencing here drew on CD4+ or CD8+ T cells sorted from blood, taken in a trial of the OX40 agonist ivuxolimab. These TCRs come from an adult with an advanced solid tumor such as melanoma, head and neck, liver or kidney cancer.

The J gene is TRBJ1-1, the V gene TRBV28, with a possible D match to TRBD1 (6 bases). CDR3 size: 15 residues. With 5 bases removed from V and 4 bases from J, the gap between germline ends came to 17 bases. Germline-derived CDR1 and CDR2 are MDHEN and SYDVKM. Here the CDR3 reads CASSLSTGWGTEAFF. The CDR3 DNA reads TGTGCCAGCAGTCTCTCAACAGGGTGGGGCACTGAAGCTTTCTTT.

The chain combines TRBV6-5 with TRBJ1-5; unclear D gene. The CDR3 sequence is 15 residues long. Per germline, CDR1 MNHEY and CDR2 SVGAGI. Trimming cost V 6 bases and J 6 bases, with 18 bases left between them. CDR3 in DNA: TGTGCCAGCAGCTCCGGGAGGCACCGGGGTCAGCCCCAGCATTTT. Residues: CASSSGRHRGQPQHF.

The chain has TRBV18 and TRBJ1-4; D call uncertain. The CDR3 runs to 13 residues. The V gene's germline CDR1 is KGHSH and CDR2 LQKENI. V lost 8 bases and J 5 bases, leaving 12 bases between the germline ends. CDR3 sequence: CASARSMNEKLFF. CDR3 bases: TGTGCCAGCGCCCGATCTATGAATGAAAAACTGTTTTTT.

This chain uses TRBV5-1 with TRBJ1-1; 7 bases fit TRBD1. CDR3 size: 16 residues. Germline CDR1 reads SGHRS; CDR2 reads YFSETQ. With 2 bases clipped from V and 4 bases from J, the junction kept 11 bases outside the gene matches. This CDR3 is CASSLGTGVFGTEAFF. In nucleotides, the CDR3 is TGCGCCAGCAGCTTAGGCACAGGGGTTTTCGGCACTGAAGCTTTCTTT.

CDR3 amino acids: CASYGGRGADTQYF. The CDR3 bases are TGCGCCAGCTATGGCGGCAGGGGGGCGGATACGCAGTATTTT. The genes are TRBV5-1 and TRBJ2-3; D may be TRBD1 (7 bases). V lost 7 bases and J lost 6, with 18 bases in between. Germline V gives CDR1 SGHRS, CDR2 YFSETQ. The CDR3 spans 14 residues.

The chain recombines TRBV27 with TRBJ2-3, with TRBD2 identical over 10 bases. Germline CDR1 is MNHEY and CDR2 is SMNVEV (reference sequence). This CDR3 is 18 amino acids long. With 6 bases clipped from V and 0 bases from J, the junction kept 12 bases outside the gene matches. The CDR3, as DNA: TGTGCCAGCAGAGAAAGCCCGGGACTAGCGAAGAGCACAGATACGCAGTATTTT. Protein: CASRESPGLAKSTDTQYF.

The chain combines TRBV5-1 with TRBJ2-1; 7 nucleotides agree with TRBD2. This CDR3 is built from 15 residues. V was clipped by 4 bases and J by 1 base; unmatched bases: 5. Per germline, CDR1 SGHRS and CDR2 YFSETQ. As DNA, the CDR3 is TGCGCCAGCAGCCCGCCGGGAGGTTCCTACAATGAGCAGTTCTTC. Its translation is CASSPPGGSYNEQFF.

The rearrangement links TRBV9 to TRBJ2-1; 7 bases agree with TRBD1. CDR1 and CDR2 from the germline V gene are SGDLS and YYNGEE. V shed 0 bases, J shed 4 bases, and the junction held 4 bases outside the gene matches. This CDR3 region has 15 residues. The CDR3 region has the DNA TGTGCCAGCAGCGTAGCAGGGGGAGAATACAATGAGCAGTTCTTC. Its translation: CASSVAGGEYNEQFF.

This clone was seen a handful of times. The CDR3 spells CASSPRETGGMNTEAFF. The CDR3 DNA is TGTGCCAGCAGCCCCCGCGAGACAGGGGGTATGAACACTGAAGCTTTCTTT. The chain links TRBV7-8 to TRBJ1-1; 9 positions agree with TRBD1. J gave up 0 bases and V 5 bases, and 10 bases lay outside the gene matches. Germline V gene data show CDR1 as SGHVS and CDR2 as FQNEAQ. The CDR3 is 17 residues long.

This clone was picked up one time. The chain joins TRBV14 to TRBJ1-6; D is undetermined. Germline V gene data show CDR1 as SGHDN and CDR2 as FVKESK. The CDR3 has 12 residues. V was trimmed by 3 bases and J by 9 bases, leaving 6 bases between them. The CDR3 bases are TGTGCCAGCAGCCAGGGTGCTTCACCCCTCCACTTT. Protein product: CASSQGASPLHF. Full variable domain (remainder filled in from reference TRBV14 and TRBJ1-6): EAGVTQFPSHSVIEKGQTVTLRCDPISGHDNLYWYRRVMGKEIKFLLHFVKESKQDESGMPNNRFLAERTGGTYSTLKVQPAELEDSGVYFCASSQGASPLHFGNGTRLTVT.

The genes are TRBV12-5 and TRBJ1-1; no reliable D call. Germline CDR1 reads LGHNT; CDR2 reads FRNRAP. The CDR3 totals 13 residues. With 7 bases removed from V and 7 bases from J, the gap between germline ends came to 16 bases. In DNA form, the CDR3 reads TGTGCTAGTGTTGGGCGATCTTCACATGAAGCTTTCTTT. Residues: CASVGRSSHEAFF. The whole variable domain, filled in from reference TRBV12-5 and TRBJ1-1, reads DARVTQTPRHKVTEMGQEVTMRCQPILGHNTVFWYRQTMMQGLELLAYFRNRAPLDDSGMPKDRFSAEMPDATLATLKIQPSEPRDSAVYFCASVGRSSHEAFFGQGTRLTVV.

The genes are TRBV5-4 and TRBJ2-7; 8 positions agree with TRBD2. This CDR3 is 15 amino acids long. Germline V gives CDR1 SGHNT, CDR2 YYREEE (reference sequence). J was trimmed by 4 bases and V by 0 bases; bases with no gene match: 6. The DNA of the CDR3 is TGTGCCAGCAGCTTGGAAGCGGGAGCGCTTTACGAGCAGTACTTC. This encodes CASSLEAGALYEQYF.

The chain carries TRBV28 and TRBJ1-5; 8 positions match TRBD1. The J segment lost 3 bases and the V segment lost 5 bases, leaving 6 bases of the junction unmatched. Germline-derived CDR1 and CDR2 are MDHEN and SYDVKM. The CDR3 runs 15 residues. This chain's CDR3 is CASSPPDRDNQPQHF. The CDR3 region has the DNA TGTGCCAGCAGTCCCCCGGACAGGGACAATCAGCCCCAGCATTTT.

V and J are TRBV11-2 and TRBJ2-3; 11 nucleotides agree with TRBD2. Germline CDR1 and CDR2: SGHAT and FQNNGV. CDR3 size: 17 residues. V lost 4 bases and J lost 1; bases outside the gene matches: 7. The CDR3 sequence is CASSSGLAGSRTDTQYF. The CDR3 DNA is TGTGCCAGCAGCTCAGGACTAGCGGGTTCACGCACAGATACGCAGTATTTT. Together with reference TRBV11-2 and TRBJ2-3, the CDR3 gives the full variable domain: EAGVAQSPRYKIIEKRQSVAFWCNPISGHATLYWYQQILGQGPKLLIQFQNNGVVDDSQLPKDRFSAERLKGVDSTLKIQPAKLEDSAVYLCASSSGLAGSRTDTQYFGPGTRLTVL.

This clone was counted between two and nine times. The chain uses TRBV28 and TRBJ2-1; 12 nucleotides line up with TRBD1. Germline V gene sequence: CDR1 MDHEN, CDR2 SYDVKM. CDR3 length: 16 amino acids. The V gene end was trimmed by 5 bases and the J gene end by 5 bases; junction bases not matched to a gene: 7. Written as DNA, the CDR3 is TGTGCCAGCAGTCCTCCGGGACAGGGGGCCCACAATGAGCAGTTCTTC. Encoded protein: CASSPPGQGAHNEQFF.

The chain has TRBV30 and TRBJ1-6; possible D gene TRBD1, 5 bases. The CDR3 is 15 amino acids. Germline V gene sequence: CDR1 GTSNPN, CDR2 SVGIG (reference sequence). V lost 1 base to trimming and J lost 0 bases, with 7 bases between them. DNA of the CDR3: TGTGCCTGGAGTGGGGGGGGCTCCTATAATTCACCCCTCCACTTT. It specifies CAWSGGGSYNSPLHF.

The chain links TRBV29-1 to TRBJ2-3; D remains ambiguous. Germline values: CDR1 SQVTM, CDR2 ANQGSEA. This CDR3 contains 11 residues. V lost 6 bases to trimming and J lost 4 bases, with 8 bases between them. As DNA, the CDR3 is TGCAGCGTGCGATCGGCAGATACGCAGTATTTT. Translated, it gives CSVRSADTQYF.

This clone came up once. This chain links TRBV2 with TRBJ2-7; D is undetermined. Germline lookup yields CDR1 SNHLY and CDR2 FYNNEI. Trimming removed 7 bases from V and 4 bases from J, with 8 bases in between. This CDR3 has 11 residues. CDR3 bases: TGTGCCAGCAACTTAGCTTACGAGCAGTACTTC. Encoded protein: CASNLAYEQYF.

The rearrangement links TRBV7-8 to TRBJ1-2, with 8 bases that match TRBD1. The CDR3 runs to 14 residues. Germline loops: CDR1 SGHVS, CDR2 FQNEAQ. Trimming took 3 bases from V and 6 from J; bases not matched to a gene: 6. The CDR3 coding sequence is TGTGCCAGCAGCTTCTCCGGACAGGGAAATGGCTACACCTTC. Encoded protein: CASSFSGQGNGYTF.

This clone appeared once. The chain couples TRBV4-1 to TRBJ2-3, with 8 bases identical to TRBD2. CDR3 size: 18 residues. The V segment lost 0 bases and the J segment 3 bases; nucleotides outside the gene matches: 11. Per the germline V gene, CDR1 is MGHRA and CDR2 is YSYEKL. The CDR3 coding sequence is TGCGCCAGCAGCCAAGAGTTACGGGGGGGAATAGGAACAGATACGCAGTATTTT. Translating it yields CASSQELRGGIGTDTQYF.

The chain joins TRBV5-4 to TRBJ1-2; D is unresolved. V lost 3 bases, J lost 0 bases, and 18 bases lay in between. CDR1 is SGHNT and CDR2 is YYREEE in the germline V gene (reference sequence). The CDR3 runs to 17 residues. The CDR3 nucleotides are TGTGCCAGCAGCTCCATTTATGCGGGGTTAGCTAACTATGGCTACACCTTC. It yields the protein CASSSIYAGLANYGYTF.

V is TRBV11-2 and J is TRBJ1-6; 7 bases fit TRBD1. CDR3 size: 15 residues. V lost 5 bases and J lost 5; bases outside the gene matches: 6. Germline V gene lookup returns CDR1 SGHAT and CDR2 FQNNGV. CDR3 in amino acids: CASSRTGTDNSPLHF. The CDR3 DNA is TGTGCCAGCAGCAGAACCGGGACAGATAATTCACCCCTCCACTTT.

The V gene is TRBV19, the J gene TRBJ1-1, with 8 positions matching TRBD1. The CDR3 totals 12 residues. V gave up 8 bases and J gave up 7 bases; unmatched junction bases: 6. The V gene's germline CDR1 is LNHDA and CDR2 SQIVND (reference sequence). CDR3: CASGPGTGEAFF. CDR3 DNA sequence: TGTGCCAGTGGCCCCGGGACAGGTGAAGCTTTCTTT.